The 22 T cell receptor beta chains presented below share a single source sample, sequenced in a study of blood T cells in healthy people across ages. Through a sample-barcoded 5' primer and a J-beta primer mix, a second PCR was run for roughly 6 to 12 cycles. TCRdb passed the 5' RACE reads through MiXCR, listing each CDR3 protein once. Of 730,000 or so distinct CDR3 sequences in the sample, about 40% were seen once. The sample comprised blood. The receptors come from a woman aged 60-75 years in good health.

The rearrangement joins TRBV6-5 to TRBJ2-7, with 9 bases that match TRBD1. CDR3 size: 15 residues. Germline V gives CDR1 MNHEY, CDR2 SVGAGI. V lost 8 bases, J lost 1 base, and 9 bases stayed unmatched. CDR3 nucleotide sequence: TGTGCCAGCTTCCCAGGGGGACAGGGATCCTACGAGCAGTACTTC. This translates into CASFPGGQGSYEQYF.

This clonotype was picked up a small number of times. J is TRBJ2-1 and V is TRBV6-6, with TRBD2 matching 13 bases. The J call may be in error: the DNA end matches TRBJ2-7 better. Per germline, CDR1 MNHNY and CDR2 SVGAGI (reference sequence). There are 16 residues in the CDR3. The CDR3 spells CASSTGLAGEYNEQYF. The CDR3 DNA reads as TGTGCCAGCAGCACAGGACTAGCGGGAGAGTACAATGAGCAGTACTTC.

This rearrangement joins TRBV25-1 to TRBJ2-7; the D is unclear. This CDR3 spans 15 amino acids. Trimming left V 1 base short and J 0 bases short, with 10 bases between. Germline V CDR1 and CDR2: MGHDK, SYGVNS. The CDR3 loop is CASSEWNSFSYEQYF. The CDR3 DNA is TGTGCCAGCAGTGAATGGAACAGTTTCTCCTACGAGCAGTACTTC.

This chain connects TRBV20-1 to TRBJ2-2; tentatively, D is TRBD2 (6 bases). The CDR3 is made up of 17 amino acids. Germline-derived CDR1 and CDR2 are DFQATT and SNEGSKA (reference sequence). V lost 5 bases and J lost 2, with 21 bases in between. CDR3 nucleotides: TGCAGTGCTCCGAATCCCCCTAGCGCCCTAAACACCGGGGAGCTGTTTTTT. This translates into CSAPNPPSALNTGELFF.

This clonotype has more than one count but fewer than ten. The chain links TRBV20-1 to TRBJ2-1, with 7 bases lining up with TRBD2. Trimming cost V 3 bases and J 7 bases; bases outside gene matches: 9. Germline loops: CDR1 DFQATT, CDR2 SNEGSKA (reference sequence). CDR3 size: 14 residues. The chain's CDR3 is CSASGGRARNEQFF. The CDR3 coding sequence is TGCAGTGCTAGTGGGGGGAGGGCCAGGAATGAGCAGTTCTTC.

The rearrangement joins TRBV28 to TRBJ2-3; 15 positions match TRBD2. This CDR3 comprises 18 residues. Germline lookup yields CDR1 MDHEN and CDR2 SYDVKM. Trimming took 3 bases from V and 2 from J; bases not matched to a gene: 6. CDR3 sequence: CASSFSRTSGGATDTQYF. CDR3 bases: TGTGCCAGCAGTTTCTCTCGGACTAGCGGGGGGGCCACAGATACGCAGTATTTT.

This clonotype occurred a few times. This sequence joins TRBV27 and TRBJ2-4; D is undetermined. The CDR3 runs 15 residues. Germline loops: CDR1 MNHEY, CDR2 SMNVEV (reference sequence). Trimming cost V 4 bases and J 0 bases, with 10 bases left between them. CDR3 in DNA: TGTGCCAGCAGTTCCGCGAGTGTAGCCAAAAACATTCAGTACTTC. Amino acid sequence: CASSSASVAKNIQYF.

Of note for this clonotype: A much larger clone differs from this one at a single base, so this may be a read error. The gene calls are TRBV7-8 and TRBJ2-5; TRBD2 is a possible D gene (6 bases). The CDR3 runs to 16 residues. The germline V and J ends were trimmed by 3 bases and 4 bases, with 18 bases remaining between them. Germline V gene data show CDR1 as SGHVS and CDR2 as FQNEAQ. For the CDR3, the DNA is TGTGCCAGCAGCTTCCGGGTCTCTACAGCGGGAGAGACCCAGTACTTC. It codes for CASSFRVSTAGETQYF.

V is TRBV5-1 and J is TRBJ2-5, with TRBD2 matching 13 bases. The J call could be wrong; TRBJ2-7 is a better fit for the DNA end. This CDR3 has 15 amino acids. Germline V CDR1 and CDR2: SGHRS, YFSETQ. In nucleotides, the CDR3 is TGCGCCAGCAGCTTAGGACTAGCGGGGGTGAACGAGCAGTACTTC. Translated: CASSLGLAGVNEQYF.

This clonotype has a single count. This chain joins TRBV10-3 and TRBJ2-7, with TRBD2 identical over 7 bases. The CDR3 is 15 residues long. The germline V gene encodes CDR1 ENHRY and CDR2 SYGVKD. Trimming at V came to 3 bases and at J to 0 bases, leaving 5 bases not matched to a gene. CDR3 sequence (DNA): TGTGCCATCAGTGATGGGCGGGGGAGCTCCTACGAGCAGTACTTC. Amino acid sequence: CAISDGRGSSYEQYF.

This sequence joins TRBV12-3 or TRBV12-4 and TRBJ2-5; TRBD2 aligns across 7 bases. CDR3 length equals 13 residues. Unmatched junction bases numbered 7, after V lost 5 bases and J lost 7 bases. CDR3 sequence reads: CASSVEGRVTQYF. CDR3 bases: TGTGCCAGCAGTGTAGAGGGGAGGGTGACCCAGTACTTC.

This clonotype came up a few times. This rearrangement joins TRBV7-3 to TRBJ1-1; no definite D call. The V gene's germline CDR1 is SGHTA and CDR2 FQGTGA. The CDR3 has 13 residues. The germline V and J ends were trimmed by 6 bases and 1 base, with 9 bases remaining between them. In DNA form, the CDR3 reads TGTGCCAGCAGGAACTCTCCGAACACTGAAGCTTTCTTT. Translation: CASRNSPNTEAFF.

A word on this clonotype: An end of the junction does not agree with germline; a read error may underlie this. The V and J genes are TRBV20-1 and TRBJ2-7; 9 bases match TRBD1. Germline CDR1 DFQATT, CDR2 SNEGSKA (reference sequence). This CDR3 comprises 14 residues. This CDR3 is CSAGEDRGVYEQYF. CDR3 DNA sequence: TGCAGTGCTGGAGAGGACAGGGGAGTTTACGAGCAGTACTTC.

This clonotype was recorded many times. V gene TRBV6-2 or TRBV6-3 combines with J gene TRBJ2-1; the match to TRBD2 covers 8 bases. CDR1 and CDR2 from the germline V gene are MNHEY and SVGEGT. The CDR3 runs to 13 residues. The V gene end was trimmed by 7 bases and the J gene end by 7 bases; junction bases not matched to a gene: 6. The CDR3 DNA sequence: TGTGCCAGCATGAGAAGCGGGGGAAATGAGCAGTTCTTC. This codes for CASMRSGGNEQFF.

As concerns this clonotype: At one of its ends the junction is not consistent with the germline gene, which may arise from a read error. The rearrangement links TRBV9 to TRBJ2-1; tentatively, D is TRBD2 (7 bases). The CDR3 is 15 amino acids. Germline-derived CDR1 and CDR2 are SGDLS and YYNGEE. The CDR3 region is CASSVGGGAYSEQFF. CDR3 nucleotide sequence: TGTGCCAGCAGCGTAGGCGGGGGCGCCTACAGTGAGCAGTTCTTC.

The chain links TRBV20-1 to TRBJ2-1; TRBD2 aligns across 12 bases. The CDR3 has 18 residues. Germline lookup yields CDR1 DFQATT and CDR2 SNEGSKA (reference sequence). Unmatched junction bases numbered 16, after V lost 6 bases and J lost 4 bases. CDR3 nucleotide sequence: TGCAGTGCCACCCGGCTAGCGGGAGGGGGTCGGTTGTACAATGAGCAGTTCTTC. Amino acid sequence: CSATRLAGGGRLYNEQFF.

The sample holds a few counts of this clonotype. The chain couples TRBV12-5 to TRBJ2-1; tentatively, D is TRBD1 (6 bases). The V and J ends lost 3 bases and 5 bases respectively, with 14 bases between them. Germline assignment: CDR1 LGHNT and CDR2 FRNRAP. This CDR3 is 15 amino acids long. CDR3 nucleotides: TGTGCTAGTGGTTTAGCCGGACAGCCCCACAATGAGCAGTTCTTC. Residues: CASGLAGQPHNEQFF.

The chain uses TRBV27 and TRBJ2-3, with D perhaps matching TRBD1 (5 bases). The CDR3 loop spans 17 amino acids. CDR1 is MNHEY, CDR2 SMNVEV, per germline (reference sequence). Trimming left V 6 bases short and J 0 bases short, with 19 bases between. The CDR3 nucleotides are TGTGCCAGCAGCCTTCACAGGTCTCGTGCTAGCACAGATACGCAGTATTTT. It encodes CASSLHRSRASTDTQYF.

This clonotype was observed a single time. The chain recombines TRBV20-1 with TRBJ2-5, with D tentatively TRBD2 (5 bases). The end of the DNA fits TRBJ2-7 better, so the J call may be wrong. In germline, CDR1 is DFQATT, CDR2 SNEGSKA (reference sequence). This CDR3 contains 16 residues. CDR3 residues: CSARARPAENSYEQYF. The CDR3 region has the DNA TGCAGTGCTAGAGCTCGACCAGCGGAGAACTCCTACGAGCAGTACTTC.

The chain is built from TRBV3-1 and TRBJ2-1, with no clear D. Germline CDR1 LGHDT, CDR2 YNNKEL (reference sequence). The length of the CDR3 is 11 residues. Trimming removed 2 bases at V and 8 bases at J, with 4 bases between. The DNA of the CDR3 is TGTGCCAGCAGCCAAATAGATGAGCAGTTCTTC. It is translated as CASSQIDEQFF.

This sequence joins TRBV6-5 and TRBJ1-1; D is ambiguous. The V and J ends lost 6 bases and 1 base respectively, with 12 bases between them. Germline V gives CDR1 MNHEY, CDR2 SVGAGI. This CDR3 contains 14 residues. DNA for the CDR3: TGTGCCAGCAGGTCCCCGGGCAGGAACACTGAAGCTTTCTTT. The encoded protein is CASRSPGRNTEAFF.

The chain has TRBV7-2 and TRBJ1-2; D unresolved. This CDR3 is 11 amino acids long. The germline CDR1 and CDR2 sequences are SGHTA and FQGNSA. V lost 5 bases and J 4 bases, leaving 5 bases between the germline ends. The CDR3 sequence: CASSLTYGYTF. The CDR3 bases are TGTGCCAGCAGCCTCACCTATGGCTACACCTTC.